This T cell receptor beta chain comes out of a study of shared clonotypes between healthy human individuals. Germline CDR1 and CDR2: KGHSH and LQKENI. This CDR3 has 15 amino acids. The V segment lost 3 bases and the J segment 2 bases; nucleotides outside the gene matches: 6. This clone appeared once. This table comes from immunoSEQ multiplex PCR, and its TCRdb copy is limited to in-frame clones, with some not included. The sample contains 1,400,000 or so clones, less than 99% of which appear only once. The receptor was isolated from a man under 40 in good health. Source material: naive CD4+ T cells sorted from blood. Subset indicated: CD45RA+ positively selected. The V call is TRBV18, the J call TRBJ2-7; the match to TRBD2 covers 8 bases. DNA for the CDR3: TGTGCCAGCTCACCCCTACTAGCGGCTACCTACGAGCAGTACTTC. Translating gives CASSPLLAATYEQYF.